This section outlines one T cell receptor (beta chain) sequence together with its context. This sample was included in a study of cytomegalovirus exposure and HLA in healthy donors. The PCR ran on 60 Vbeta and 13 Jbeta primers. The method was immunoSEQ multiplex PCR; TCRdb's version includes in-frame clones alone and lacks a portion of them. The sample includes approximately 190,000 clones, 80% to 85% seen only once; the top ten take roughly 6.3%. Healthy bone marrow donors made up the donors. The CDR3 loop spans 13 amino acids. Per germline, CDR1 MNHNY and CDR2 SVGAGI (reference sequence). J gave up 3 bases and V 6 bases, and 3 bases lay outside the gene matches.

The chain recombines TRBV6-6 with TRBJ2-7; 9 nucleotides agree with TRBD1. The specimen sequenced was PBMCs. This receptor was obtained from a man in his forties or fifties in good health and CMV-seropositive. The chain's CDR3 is CASSRDRDYEQYF. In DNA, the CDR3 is TGTGCCAGCAGCCGGGACAGGGACTACGAGCAGTACTTC.